This is a list of T cell receptor beta chains from one sample in a study of cytomegalovirus exposure and HLA in healthy donors. TCRdb's table, derived via immunoSEQ multiplex PCR, lists solely in-frame clones and lacks some. The table lists under 200,000 clones, around 80% of them singletons. Sequencing input: PBMCs. These receptors came from a woman in her thirties or forties in good health and CMV-seropositive. The CDR3 runs from the conserved cysteine through the conserved F or W. Fields, in order: clone size, V gene, J gene, D gene, CDR3 protein, CDR3 DNA. A D gene is named only where the DNA matches it firmly. Not all rows give a size; the values are once, few, many and, for expanded clones, a class.

.,TRBV2,TRBJ2-7,TRBD1,CASSRGQGAFWEQYF,TGTGCCAGCAGTAGAGGACAGGGGGCATTCTGGGAGCAGTACTTC
.,TRBV9,TRBJ2-7,TRBD2,CASSPGGVEQYF,TGTGCCAGCAGCCCCGGGGGGGTCGAGCAGTACTTC
.,TRBV25-1,TRBJ2-5,TRBD2,CASRGGWETQYF,TGTGCCAGCCGGGGGGGCTGGGAGACCCAGTACTTC
.,TRBV5-8,TRBJ1-5,.,CASSWGTGLINQPQHF,TGTGCCAGCAGCTGGGGTACGGGACTCATCAATCAGCCCCAGCATTTT
.,TRBV4-2,TRBJ2-2,.,CASSQDIESGELFF,TGTGCCAGCAGCCAAGATATCGAGTCCGGGGAGCTGTTTTTT
once,TRBV5-8,TRBJ2-4,.,CASGRLLAKNIQYF,TGTGCCAGCGGCCGCCTTCTAGCCAAAAACATTCAGTACTTC
.,TRBV4-3,TRBJ1-1,TRBD1,CASSPGLGDRDTEAFF,TGCGCCAGCAGCCCCGGGCTTGGGGACAGGGACACTGAAGCTTTCTTT
.,TRBV7-9,TRBJ1-2,TRBD1,CASSPGVTGANYGYTF,TGTGCCAGCAGCCCGGGGGTTACAGGGGCTAACTATGGCTACACCTTC
.,TRBV7-6,TRBJ2-1,TRBD2,CASSSSGGVNSYNEQFF,TGTGCCAGCAGCTCCTCCGGGGGGGTTAACTCCTACAATGAGCAGTTCTTC
.,TRBV5-6,TRBJ1-3,TRBD1,CASSSTGDPGNTIYF,TGTGCCAGCAGCTCCACAGGGGACCCCGGAAACACCATATATTTT
.,TRBV7-9,TRBJ2-7,TRBD2,CASSGLAGGRYEQYF,TGTGCCAGCAGCGGACTAGCGGGAGGGAGATACGAGCAGTACTTC
once,TRBV5-3,TRBJ2-1,TRBD2,CARSLEGLAKPEQFF,TGTGCCAGAAGCTTGGAAGGACTAGCGAAACCAGAGCAGTTCTTC
.,TRBV19,TRBJ2-7,.,CASSISVPSYEQYF,TGTGCCAGTAGTATCTCGGTCCCCTCCTACGAGCAGTACTTC
.,TRBV6-1,TRBJ2-1,TRBD2,CASMGLAGAGEQFF,TGTGCCAGCATGGGACTAGCGGGAGCCGGTGAGCAGTTCTTC
.,TRBV27,TRBJ2-7,TRBD1,CASSYVPGTGTLEQYF,TGTGCCAGCAGTTACGTCCCCGGGACAGGGACCCTGGAGCAGTACTTC
.,TRBV9,TRBJ2-3,TRBD1,CASSVDHPTGGADTQYF,TGTGCCAGCAGCGTAGACCACCCGACAGGGGGCGCAGATACGCAGTATTTT
once,TRBV4-3,TRBJ1-2,.,CASSPGDRGYGYTF,TGCGCCAGCAGCCCGGGCGACAGAGGCTATGGCTACACCTTC
once,TRBV21-1,TRBJ2-7,.,CASSTRDIKPSYEQYF,TGTGCCAGCAGCACCCGGGACATCAAGCCCTCCTACGAGCAGTACTTC
.,TRBV6-4,TRBJ1-5,.,CATARRREKEPQHF,TGTGCCACCGCAAGGCGGCGGGAGAAGGAGCCCCAGCATTTT
.,TRBV25-1,TRBJ2-6,.,CASSESGANVLTF,TGTGCCAGCAGTGAATCAGGGGCCAACGTCCTGACTTTC
.,TRBV29-1,TRBJ1-4,.,CSVAQATNEKLFF,TGCAGCGTTGCCCAGGCAACTAATGAAAAACTGTTTTTT
.,TRBV7-2,TRBJ2-7,TRBD2,CASSFSGRGGRSYEQYF,TGTGCCAGCAGCTTTTCGGGCCGGGGGGGCAGGTCCTACGAGCAGTACTTC
.,TRBV29-1,TRBJ1-3,.,CSVVQGNTIYF,TGCAGCGTTGTCCAAGGAAACACCATATATTTT
few,TRBV9,TRBJ1-1,TRBD1,CASSGQDRGREKRHTEAFF,TGTGCCAGCAGCGGCCAGGACAGGGGGCGTGAAAAGCGGCACACTGAAGCTTTCTTT
few,TRBV11-2,TRBJ2-3,TRBD2,CASSSPTSPNPPDTQYF,TGTGCCAGCAGCTCCCCGACTAGCCCCAACCCCCCAGATACGCAGTATTTT
.,TRBV4-1,TRBJ2-7,.,CASSQVGWERRHEQYF,TGCGCCAGCAGCCAAGTGGGTTGGGAGCGGCGCCACGAGCAGTACTTC
few,TRBV28,TRBJ1-3,.,CASSLPSRSSGNTIYF,TGTGCCAGCAGCTTACCGAGTAGGAGCTCTGGAAACACCATATATTTT
.,TRBV5-1,TRBJ2-7,.,CASSPGGGSISYEQYF,TGCGCCAGCAGCCCGGGGGGCGGGAGCATTTCCTACGAGCAGTACTTC
.,TRBV5-4,TRBJ2-3,TRBD2,CASSLQAAGAVDTQYF,TGTGCCAGCAGCTTACAGGCGGCGGGAGCGGTAGATACGCAGTATTTT
.,TRBV5-3,TRBJ2-7,TRBD1,CARSLGTGGPYEQYF,TGTGCCAGAAGCTTGGGTACAGGGGGGCCCTACGAGCAGTACTTC
.,TRBV27,TRBJ1-2,.,CASSLFPGNYGYTF,TGTGCCAGCAGTTTATTTCCAGGGAACTATGGCTACACCTTC
.,TRBV5-1,TRBJ1-3,TRBD1,CASSPDGQGLGNTIYF,TGCGCCAGCAGCCCGGATGGACAGGGGCTTGGAAACACCATATATTTT
.,TRBV27,TRBJ2-7,.,CATGLHYEQYF,TGTGCCACCGGACTCCATTACGAGCAGTACTTC
.,TRBV5-1,TRBJ2-7,TRBD1,CASSGTGDRNEQYF,TGCGCCAGCAGCGGAACAGGGGATAGGAACGAGCAGTACTTC
.,TRBV5-1,TRBJ2-1,TRBD2,CASSSLTSGKYNEQFF,TGCGCCAGCAGCTCACTGACTAGCGGAAAGTACAATGAGCAGTTCTTC
few,TRBV5-1,TRBJ2-2,.,CASRLGTLNTGELFF,TGCGCCAGCAGGCTCGGGACTTTAAACACCGGGGAGCTGTTTTTT
few,TRBV6-1,TRBJ2-2,TRBD1,CASIRGQGWTGELFF,TGTGCCAGCATTAGGGGGCAGGGATGGACCGGGGAGCTGTTTTTT
.,TRBV11-2,TRBJ2-7,.,CASSLDSEQYF,TGTGCCAGCAGCTTAGATAGCGAGCAGTACTTC
.,TRBV28,TRBJ1-5,.,CASSVPREVNQPQHF,TGTGCCAGCAGTGTTCCCAGGGAGGTGAATCAGCCCCAGCATTTT
.,TRBV18,TRBJ1-2,.,CASSPQGGYGYTF,TGTGCCAGCTCACCACAGGGCGGGTATGGCTACACCTTC